The 18 T cell receptor beta chains presented below share a single source sample, sequenced in a study of cytomegalovirus exposure and HLA in healthy donors. TCRdb keeps only in-frame clones here, not all; method: immunoSEQ multiplex PCR. The sample lists approximately 90,000 clones; around 93% were seen once. Sequenced material: PBMCs. These receptors all stem from a woman in her twenties or thirties in good health and CMV-seropositive.

This chain joins TRBV29-1 and TRBJ2-3; D might be TRBD1 (6 bases). The CDR3 is made up of 12 amino acids. CDR1 is SQVTM, CDR2 ANQGSEA, per germline. V lost 8 bases to trimming and J lost 2 bases, with 11 bases between them. The DNA of the CDR3 is TGCAGCCAACAGGGAAACACAGATACGCAGTATTTT. This sequence encodes CSQQGNTDTQYF.

The chain combines TRBV19 with TRBJ2-1, with D tentatively TRBD1 (6 bases). The CDR3 loop spans 16 amino acids. The germline CDR1 and CDR2 sequences are LNHDA and SQIVND (reference sequence). Deletions cut 3 bases from V and 10 bases from J, with 22 bases between. The CDR3 nucleotides read TGTGCCAGTAGTATTACCGGGGACAAGGGTTCCTTAGAGCAGTTCTTC. It yields the protein CASSITGDKGSLEQFF.

This clone was detected only once. This chain uses TRBV30 with TRBJ2-3, with 7 positions matching TRBD2. The CDR3 totals 16 residues. The germline V gene encodes CDR1 GTSNPN and CDR2 SVGIG (reference sequence). V lost 3 bases to trimming and J lost 0 bases; unmatched junction nucleotides: 9. In DNA, the CDR3 is TGTGCCTGGAGCAAGGGACTACTCACTAGCACAGATACGCAGTATTTT. This codes for CAWSKGLLTSTDTQYF.

V gene TRBV7-2 combines with J gene TRBJ2-7, with TRBD2 matching over 7 bases. Per the germline V gene, CDR1 is SGHTA and CDR2 is FQGNSA. Trimming removed 9 bases from V and 0 bases from J; junction bases left unmatched: 8. CDR3 length equals 14 residues. CDR3 in amino acids: CASASGINSYEQYF. In DNA, the CDR3 is TGTGCCAGTGCCAGCGGGATAAACTCCTACGAGCAGTACTTC.

The chain links TRBV27 to TRBJ1-3, with D hard to call. The CDR3 sequence is 13 residues long. The V gene lost 4 bases and the J gene lost 2 bases, with 6 bases spanning the gap. In germline, CDR1 is MNHEY, CDR2 SMNVEV (reference sequence). The CDR3 coding sequence is TGTGCCAGCAGTTCAGGTGCTGGAAACACCATATATTTT. The encoded protein is CASSSGAGNTIYF.

The V gene is TRBV27, the J gene TRBJ1-4; TRBD1 matches at 7 bases. The germline gives CDR1 MNHEY, CDR2 SMNVEV (reference sequence). V lost 1 base and J lost 3; bases outside the gene matches: 2. This CDR3 spans 15 amino acids. CDR3 loop: CASSLFGTANEKLFF. The CDR3 region has the DNA TGTGCCAGCAGTTTATTTGGGACAGCTAATGAAAAACTGTTTTTT.

V usage is TRBV7-6 and J usage is TRBJ2-1; 16 bases fit TRBD2. This CDR3 is built from 21 residues. The ends lost 1 base at V and 9 bases at J; junction bases unmatched: 18. Germline CDR1 is SGHVS and CDR2 is FNYEAQ. The CDR3 nucleotides are TGTGCCAGCAGCTTAGTTTGTACGGGACTAGCGGGAGGGCCTCGGTTTTGTGAGCAGTTCTTC. Its translation is CASSLVCTGLAGGPRFCEQFF.

This clone was counted a single time. The rearrangement joins TRBV7-2 to TRBJ1-4, with TRBD1 matching 7 bases. Germline CDR1 SGHTA, CDR2 FQGNSA. The CDR3 has 15 residues. With 1 base clipped from V and 4 bases from J, the junction kept 3 bases outside the gene matches. The DNA of the CDR3 is TGTGCCAGCAGCTTAGACAGGGGCCTTAATGAAAAACTGTTTTTT. The encoded protein is CASSLDRGLNEKLFF. Combining the CDR3 with reference TRBV7-2 and TRBJ1-4 gives the whole variable domain GAGVSQSPSNKVTEKGKDVELRCDPISGHTALYWYRQSLGQGLEFLIYFQGNSAPDKSGLPSDRFSAERTGGSVSTLTIQRTQQEDSAVYLCASSLDRGLNEKLFFGSGTQLSVL.

V usage is TRBV7-2 and J usage is TRBJ1-3; the match to TRBD1 covers 9 bases. CDR1 and CDR2 (germline): SGHTA, FQGNSA. The CDR3 covers 17 residues. With V trimmed by 1 base and J by 4 bases, 8 bases remained unmatched. CDR3 in amino acids: CASSLGGQGNEGNTIYF. The DNA of the CDR3 is TGTGCCAGCAGCTTAGGGGGACAGGGTAACGAAGGAAACACCATATATTTT. Variable domain in full (rest from reference TRBV7-2 and TRBJ1-3): GAGVSQSPSNKVTEKGKDVELRCDPISGHTALYWYRQSLGQGLEFLIYFQGNSAPDKSGLPSDRFSAERTGGSVSTLTIQRTQQEDSAVYLCASSLGGQGNEGNTIYFGEGSWLTVV.

The chain has TRBV10-3 and TRBJ1-2; possible D gene TRBD1, 5 bases. CDR3 length: 13 amino acids. Per germline, CDR1 ENHRY and CDR2 SYGVKD. Between the trimmed V and J ends, which lost 3 bases and 4 bases, there was a span of 9 bases. CDR3 residues: CAISDRASYGYTF. CDR3 DNA sequence: TGTGCCATCAGTGACAGGGCGAGCTATGGCTACACCTTC.

The rearrangement uses TRBV5-1 and TRBJ2-1; 9 bases match TRBD1. Unmatched junction bases numbered 7, after V lost 4 bases and J lost 8 bases. CDR3 length: 14 residues. The V gene's germline CDR1 is SGHRS and CDR2 YFSETQ. The CDR3 sequence: CASSRDRVWDEQFF. The CDR3, as DNA: TGCGCCAGCAGCCGGGACAGGGTTTGGGATGAGCAGTTCTTC.

This chain connects TRBV5-5 to TRBJ2-7; 9 positions match TRBD2. Losses at the gene ends were 4 bases for V and 3 bases for J; bases not matched to a gene: 11. Germline CDR1 is SGHKS and CDR2 is YYEKEE (reference sequence). The CDR3 runs to 16 residues. CDR3 sequence: CASSQGLAVNFYEQYF. The CDR3 nucleotides read TGTGCCAGCAGCCAGGGACTAGCCGTTAACTTCTACGAGCAGTACTTC.

This chain uses TRBV19 with TRBJ2-1; 7 positions match TRBD2. The CDR3 consists of 17 residues. The ends lost 4 bases at V and 1 base at J; junction bases unmatched: 10. Germline values: CDR1 LNHDA, CDR2 SQIVND (reference sequence). The CDR3 region has the DNA TGTGCCAGTAGTAATAAAGCGGGATCGATATCCTACAATGAGCAGTTCTTC. Amino acid sequence: CASSNKAGSISYNEQFF.

This chain connects TRBV29-1 to TRBJ2-7, with 7 nucleotides matching TRBD2. The CDR3 consists of 13 residues. CDR1 is SQVTM and CDR2 is ANQGSEA in the germline V gene. Trimming removed 5 bases from V and 6 bases from J; junction bases left unmatched: 10. The CDR3 spells CSVRELAEFEQYF. The CDR3 DNA sequence: TGCAGCGTTAGGGAGCTAGCGGAGTTCGAGCAGTACTTC.

This chain links TRBV7-6 with TRBJ1-1; possibly TRBD1 for D (6 bases). There are 13 residues in the CDR3. Germline CDR1 SGHVS, CDR2 FNYEAQ. Trimming stripped 6 bases from V and 4 bases from J, with 12 bases between. The CDR3 bases are TGTGCCAGCAGTTACAGGGAGGGCACTGAAGCTTTCTTT. Protein: CASSYREGTEAFF.

The V call is TRBV19, the J call TRBJ1-5; TRBD1 matches at 9 bases. CDR1 and CDR2 from the germline V gene are LNHDA and SQIVND (reference sequence). J gave up 7 bases and V 4 bases, and 11 bases lay outside the gene matches. The length of the CDR3 is 16 residues. CDR3 residues: CASSTGFTGGEQPQHF. CDR3 coding DNA: TGTGCCAGTAGTACGGGCTTTACAGGGGGCGAACAGCCCCAGCATTTT.

The CDR3 spells CASSEYSSGYTF. CDR3 DNA: TGTGCCAGCAGTGAATATAGTTCTGGCTACACCTTC. The chain uses TRBV25-1 and TRBJ1-2; D unclear. The V gene's germline CDR1 is MGHDK and CDR2 SYGVNS. V was clipped by 0 bases and J by 7 bases, with 6 bases between them. This CDR3 region has 12 residues.

This rearrangement joins TRBV6-5 to TRBJ1-2; no clear D gene. Germline CDR1 MNHEY, CDR2 SVGAGI. Trimming shortened V by 7 bases and J by 0 bases, and 9 bases separated the two germline ends. The CDR3 has 13 residues. In DNA form, the CDR3 reads TGTGCCAGCAACTCGCAACCTAACTATGGCTACACCTTC. Translation: CASNSQPNYGYTF.